This note documents a single TCR beta chain sequence. This entry is derived from a study of cytotoxic CD8 clonotypes in ibrutinib-treated CLL. Using immunoSEQ multiplex PCR, the repertoire was profiled, and TCRdb retains in-frame clones only, with some absent. The top ten hold roughly 2% of the sample, which has under 200,000 clones, 70% to 85% seen once. The germline V gene has CDR1 SGHAT and CDR2 FQNNGV. CDR3 length: 14 amino acids. The germline V and J ends were trimmed by 7 bases and 6 bases, with 16 bases remaining between them. The chain combines TRBV11-2 with TRBJ2-1, with D perhaps TRBD1 (6 bases). This material consisted of PBMCs, taken after 12 months of ibrutinib treatment. The receptor was derived from a human donor with chronic lymphocytic leukemia. The CDR3 nucleotides are TGTGCCAGCATCCTGGGCCCAGGGGCCAATGAGCAGTTCTTC. This sequence encodes CASILGPGANEQFF.